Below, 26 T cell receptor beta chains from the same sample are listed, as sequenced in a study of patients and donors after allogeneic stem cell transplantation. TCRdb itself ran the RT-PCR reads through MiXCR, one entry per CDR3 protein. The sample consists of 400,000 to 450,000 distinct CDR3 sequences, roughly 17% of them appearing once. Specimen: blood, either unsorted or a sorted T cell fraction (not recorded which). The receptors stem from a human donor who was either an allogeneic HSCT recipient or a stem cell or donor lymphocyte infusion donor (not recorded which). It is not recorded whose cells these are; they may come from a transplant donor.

CDR3 nucleotide sequence: TGCGCCAGCAGCCACTCCCTCTACGCGGCCCAGTACTTC. This encodes CASSHSLYAAQYF. This chain joins TRBV4-1 and TRBJ2-5, with D hard to call. The length of the CDR3 is 13 residues. The germline V gene has CDR1 MGHRA and CDR2 YSYEKL. Trimming removed 3 bases at V and 9 bases at J, with 14 bases between.

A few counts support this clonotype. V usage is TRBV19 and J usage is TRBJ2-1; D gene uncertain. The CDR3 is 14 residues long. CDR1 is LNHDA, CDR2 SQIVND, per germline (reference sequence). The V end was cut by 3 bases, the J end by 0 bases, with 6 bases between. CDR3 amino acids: CASSIQSSYNEQFF. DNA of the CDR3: TGTGCCAGTAGTATCCAGAGCTCCTACAATGAGCAGTTCTTC.

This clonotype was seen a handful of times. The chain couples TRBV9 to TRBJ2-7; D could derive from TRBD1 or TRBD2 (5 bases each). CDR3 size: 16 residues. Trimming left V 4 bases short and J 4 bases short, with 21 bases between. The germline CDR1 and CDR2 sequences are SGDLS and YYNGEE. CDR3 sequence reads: CASSPGGAGYRYEQYF. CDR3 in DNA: TGTGCCAGCAGCCCTGGGGGAGCAGGCTACCGGTACGAGCAGTACTTC.

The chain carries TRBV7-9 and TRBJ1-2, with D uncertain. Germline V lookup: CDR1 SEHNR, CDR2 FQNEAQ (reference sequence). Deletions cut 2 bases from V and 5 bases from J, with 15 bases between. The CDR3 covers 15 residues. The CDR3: CASSLSTTRIYGYTF. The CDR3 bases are TGTGCCAGCAGCTTATCGACGACCCGGATTTATGGCTACACCTTC.

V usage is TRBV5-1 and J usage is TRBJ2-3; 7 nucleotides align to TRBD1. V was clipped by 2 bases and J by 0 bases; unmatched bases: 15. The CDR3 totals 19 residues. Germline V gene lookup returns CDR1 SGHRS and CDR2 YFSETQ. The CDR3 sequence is CASSLWGQRDIPSTDTQYF. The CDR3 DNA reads TGCGCCAGCAGCTTATGGGGACAGAGGGACATTCCTAGCACAGATACGCAGTATTTT. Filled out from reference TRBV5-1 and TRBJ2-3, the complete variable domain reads KAGVTQTPRYLIKTRGQQVTLSCSPISGHRSVSWYQQTPGQGLQFLFEYFSETQRNKGNFPGRFSGRQFSNSRSEMNVSTLELGDSALYLCASSLWGQRDIPSTDTQYFGPGTRLTVL.

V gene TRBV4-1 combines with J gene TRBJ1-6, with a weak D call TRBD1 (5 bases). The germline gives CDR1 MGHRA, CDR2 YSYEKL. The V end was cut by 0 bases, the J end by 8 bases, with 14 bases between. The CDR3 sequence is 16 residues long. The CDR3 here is CASSQDRSLGDSPLHF. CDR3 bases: TGCGCCAGCAGCCAAGATAGGTCTCTAGGGGATTCACCCCTCCACTTT.

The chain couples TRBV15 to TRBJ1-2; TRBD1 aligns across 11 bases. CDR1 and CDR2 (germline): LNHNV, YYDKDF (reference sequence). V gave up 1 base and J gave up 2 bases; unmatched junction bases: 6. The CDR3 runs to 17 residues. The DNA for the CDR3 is TGTGCCACCAGCAGAGGGACGGGACAGGGGGGCAACTATGGCTACACCTTC. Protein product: CATSRGTGQGGNYGYTF.

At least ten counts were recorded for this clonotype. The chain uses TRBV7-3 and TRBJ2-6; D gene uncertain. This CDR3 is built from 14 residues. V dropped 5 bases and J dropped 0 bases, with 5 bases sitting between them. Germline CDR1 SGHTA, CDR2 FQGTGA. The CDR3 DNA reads TGTGCCAGCAGCCGGACCTCTGGGGCCAACGTCCTGACTTTC. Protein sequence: CASSRTSGANVLTF.

In nucleotides, the CDR3 is TGTGCCAGCTCAAGACAGGGCCCCGAGCAGTACTTC. It specifies CASSRQGPEQYF. V gene TRBV18 combines with J gene TRBJ2-7; the match to TRBD1 covers 7 bases. The CDR3 is 12 residues long. In germline, CDR1 is KGHSH, CDR2 LQKENI. With 5 bases clipped from V and 6 bases from J, the junction kept 4 bases outside the gene matches.

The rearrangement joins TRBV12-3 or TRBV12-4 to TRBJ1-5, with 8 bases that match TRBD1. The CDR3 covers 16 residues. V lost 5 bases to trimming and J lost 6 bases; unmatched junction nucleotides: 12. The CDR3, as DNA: TGTGCCAGCAGTAGCCGACAGGGGTGGAGGGGTCAGCCCCAGCATTTT. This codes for CASSSRQGWRGQPQHF.

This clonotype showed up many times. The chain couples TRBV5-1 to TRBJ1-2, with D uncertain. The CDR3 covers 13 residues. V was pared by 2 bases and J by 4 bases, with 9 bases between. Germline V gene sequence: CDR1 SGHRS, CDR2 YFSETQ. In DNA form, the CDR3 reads TGCGCCAGCAGCTTCGGGGAACTCTATGGCTACACCTTC. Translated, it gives CASSFGELYGYTF.

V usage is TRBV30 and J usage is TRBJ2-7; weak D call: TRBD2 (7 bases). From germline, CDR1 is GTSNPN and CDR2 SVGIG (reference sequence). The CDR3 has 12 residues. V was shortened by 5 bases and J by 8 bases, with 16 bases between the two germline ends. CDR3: CAWWPSGGKQYF. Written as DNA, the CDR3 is TGTGCCTGGTGGCCTTCGGGGGGCAAGCAGTACTTC. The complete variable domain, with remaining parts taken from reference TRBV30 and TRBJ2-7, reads SQTIHQWPATLVQPVGSPLSLECTVEGTSNPNLYWYRQAAGRGLQLLFYSVGIGQISSEVPQNLSASRPQDRQFILSSKKLLLSDSGFYLCAWWPSGGKQYFGPGTRLTVT.

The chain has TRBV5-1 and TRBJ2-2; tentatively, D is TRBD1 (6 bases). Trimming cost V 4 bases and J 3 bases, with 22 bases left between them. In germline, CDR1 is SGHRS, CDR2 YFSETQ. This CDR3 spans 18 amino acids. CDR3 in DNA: TGCGCCAGCAGCACCGGGCCCAGGGGCAAGTCGGACACCGGGGAGCTGTTTTTT. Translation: CASSTGPRGKSDTGELFF.

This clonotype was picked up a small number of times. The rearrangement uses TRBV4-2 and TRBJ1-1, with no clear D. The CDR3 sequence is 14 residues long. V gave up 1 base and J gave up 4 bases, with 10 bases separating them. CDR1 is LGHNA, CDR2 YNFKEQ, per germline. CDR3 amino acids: CASSQGVGSTEAFF. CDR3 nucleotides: TGTGCCAGCAGCCAAGGGGTTGGGAGCACTGAAGCTTTCTTT.

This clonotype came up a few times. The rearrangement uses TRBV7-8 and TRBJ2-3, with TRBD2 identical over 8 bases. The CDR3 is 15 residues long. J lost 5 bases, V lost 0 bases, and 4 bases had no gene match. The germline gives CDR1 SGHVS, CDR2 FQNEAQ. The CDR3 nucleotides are TGTGCCAGCAGCTTAGCTGGCCGGGGGGGAGATACGCAGTATTTT. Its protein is CASSLAGRGGDTQYF.

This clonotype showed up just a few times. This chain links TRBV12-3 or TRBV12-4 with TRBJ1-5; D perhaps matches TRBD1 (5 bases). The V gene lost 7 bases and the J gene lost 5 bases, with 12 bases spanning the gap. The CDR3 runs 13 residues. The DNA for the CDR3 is TGTGCCAGCACCCGGAAAGGGGATCAGCCCCAGCATTTT. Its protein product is CASTRKGDQPQHF.

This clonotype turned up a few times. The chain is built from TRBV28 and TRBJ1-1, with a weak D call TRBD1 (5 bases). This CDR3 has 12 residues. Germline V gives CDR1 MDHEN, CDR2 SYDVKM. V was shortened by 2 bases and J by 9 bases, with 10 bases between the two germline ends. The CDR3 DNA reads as TGTGCCAGCAGTTTAAAAGGGGCTAAAGCTTTCTTT. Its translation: CASSLKGAKAFF. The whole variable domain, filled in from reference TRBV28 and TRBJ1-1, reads DVKVTQSSRYLVKRTGEKVFLECVQDMDHENMFWYRQDPGLGLRLIYFSYDVKMKEKGDIPEGYSVSREKKERFSLILESASTNQTSMYLCASSLKGAKAFFGQGTRLTVV.

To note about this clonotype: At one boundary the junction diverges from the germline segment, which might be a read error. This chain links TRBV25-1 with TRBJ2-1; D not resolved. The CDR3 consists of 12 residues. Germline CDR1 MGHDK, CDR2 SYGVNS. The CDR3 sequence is CASSDRWGEQLF. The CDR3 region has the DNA TGTGCCAGCAGTGATCGCTGGGGTGAGCAGCTCTTC.

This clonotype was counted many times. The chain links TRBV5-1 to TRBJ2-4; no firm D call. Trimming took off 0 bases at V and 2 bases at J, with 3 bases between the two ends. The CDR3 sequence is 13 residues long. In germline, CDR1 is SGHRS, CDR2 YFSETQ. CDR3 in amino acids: CASSLGTKNIQYF. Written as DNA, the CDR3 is TGCGCCAGCAGCTTGGGGACCAAAAACATTCAGTACTTC.

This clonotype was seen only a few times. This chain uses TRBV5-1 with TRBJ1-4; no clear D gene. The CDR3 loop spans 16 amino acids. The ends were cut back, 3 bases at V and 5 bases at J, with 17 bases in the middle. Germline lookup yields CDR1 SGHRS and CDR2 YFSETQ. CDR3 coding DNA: TGCGCCAGCAGCTACTGGGCACAAGCGGTAAATGAAAAACTGTTTTTT. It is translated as CASSYWAQAVNEKLFF.

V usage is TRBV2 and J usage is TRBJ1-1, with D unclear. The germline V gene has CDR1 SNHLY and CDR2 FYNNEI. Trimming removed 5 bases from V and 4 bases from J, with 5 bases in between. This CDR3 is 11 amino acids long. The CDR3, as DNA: TGTGCCAGCAGTCAACTCACTGAAGCTTTCTTT. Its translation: CASSQLTEAFF.

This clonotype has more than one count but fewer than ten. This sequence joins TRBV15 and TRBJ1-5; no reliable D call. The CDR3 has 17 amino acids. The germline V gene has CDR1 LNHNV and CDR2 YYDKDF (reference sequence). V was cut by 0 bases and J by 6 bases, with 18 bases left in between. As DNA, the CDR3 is TGTGCCACCAGCAGAGATCTTAGAGATTCCGGTCGTCAGCCCCAGCATTTT. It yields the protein CATSRDLRDSGRQPQHF. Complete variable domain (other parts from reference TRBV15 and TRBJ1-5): DAMVIQNPRYQVTQFGKPVTLSCSQTLNHNVMYWYQQKSSQAPKLLFHYYDKDFNNEADTPDNFQSRRPNTSFCFLDIRSPGLGDTAMYLCATSRDLRDSGRQPQHFGDGTRLSIL.

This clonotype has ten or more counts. The CDR3 DNA sequence: TGTGCCAGCATTGTAGAGGGAGGAGAACAAGCTTTCTTT. This gives the protein CASIVEGGEQAFF. The chain carries TRBV12-3 or TRBV12-4 and TRBJ1-1; D unresolved. CDR3 length equals 13 residues. The V end lost 7 bases, the J end lost 9 bases, and 18 bases lay between the germline ends.

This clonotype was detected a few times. The CDR3 spells CASSPQMGVRTGELFF. The CDR3 DNA is TGTGCCAGCTCACCACAGATGGGGGTGAGAACCGGGGAGCTGTTTTTT. V and J are TRBV18 and TRBJ2-2; either TRBD1 or TRBD2 may supply D (5 bases each). The CDR3 runs to 16 residues. V was clipped by 1 base and J by 5 bases, with 14 bases between them. Germline CDR1 and CDR2: KGHSH and LQKENI.

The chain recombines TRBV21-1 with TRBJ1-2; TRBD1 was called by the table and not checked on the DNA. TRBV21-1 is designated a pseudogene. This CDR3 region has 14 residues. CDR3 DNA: TGTGCCAGCAGCAGGGGGACAGGGAAGGATGGCTACACCTTC. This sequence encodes CASSRGTGKDGYTF.

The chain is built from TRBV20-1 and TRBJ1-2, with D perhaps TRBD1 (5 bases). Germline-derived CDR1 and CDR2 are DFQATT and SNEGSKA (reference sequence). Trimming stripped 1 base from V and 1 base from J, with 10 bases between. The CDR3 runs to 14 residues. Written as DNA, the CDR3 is TGCAGTGCTAGAGCCGGAGGACATAACTATGGCTACACCTTC. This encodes CSARAGGHNYGYTF.